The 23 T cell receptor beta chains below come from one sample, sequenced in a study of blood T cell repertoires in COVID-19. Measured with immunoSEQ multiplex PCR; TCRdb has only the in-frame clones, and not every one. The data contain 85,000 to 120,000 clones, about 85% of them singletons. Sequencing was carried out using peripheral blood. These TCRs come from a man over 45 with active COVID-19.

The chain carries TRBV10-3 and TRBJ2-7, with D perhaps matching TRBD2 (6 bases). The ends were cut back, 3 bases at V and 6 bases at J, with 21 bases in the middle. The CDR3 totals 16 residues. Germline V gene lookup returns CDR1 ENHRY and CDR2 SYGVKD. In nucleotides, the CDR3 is TGTGCCATCAGTGACCTCGGGCCAGGGAGGTTAGGCGAGCAGTACTTC. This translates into CAISDLGPGRLGEQYF.

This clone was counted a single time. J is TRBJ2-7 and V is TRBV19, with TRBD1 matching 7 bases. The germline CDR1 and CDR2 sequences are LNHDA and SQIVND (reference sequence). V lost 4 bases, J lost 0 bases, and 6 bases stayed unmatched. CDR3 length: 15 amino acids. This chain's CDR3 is CASSTQDRSSYEQYF. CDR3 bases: TGTGCCAGTAGTACACAGGACAGGAGCTCCTACGAGCAGTACTTC.

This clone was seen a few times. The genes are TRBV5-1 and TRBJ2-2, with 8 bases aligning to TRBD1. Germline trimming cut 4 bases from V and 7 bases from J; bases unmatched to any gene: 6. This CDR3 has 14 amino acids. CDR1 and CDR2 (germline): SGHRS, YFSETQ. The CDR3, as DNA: TGCGCCAGCAGCGGGGGGACAGGCGGCGGGGAGCTGTTTTTT. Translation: CASSGGTGGGELFF.

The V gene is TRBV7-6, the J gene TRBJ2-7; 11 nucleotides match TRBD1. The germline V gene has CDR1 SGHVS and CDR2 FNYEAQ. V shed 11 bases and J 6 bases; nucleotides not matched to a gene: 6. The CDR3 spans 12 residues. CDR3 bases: TGTGCCGTCGGGGACAGGGGGGGCGAGCAGTACTTC. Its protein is CAVGDRGGEQYF.

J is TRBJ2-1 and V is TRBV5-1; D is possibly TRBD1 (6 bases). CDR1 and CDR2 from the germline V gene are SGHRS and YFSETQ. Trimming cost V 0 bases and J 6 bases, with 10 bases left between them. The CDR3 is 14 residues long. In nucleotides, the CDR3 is TGCGCCAGCAGCTTGGGTCGAGGGGGCAATGAGCAGTTCTTC. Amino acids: CASSLGRGGNEQFF.

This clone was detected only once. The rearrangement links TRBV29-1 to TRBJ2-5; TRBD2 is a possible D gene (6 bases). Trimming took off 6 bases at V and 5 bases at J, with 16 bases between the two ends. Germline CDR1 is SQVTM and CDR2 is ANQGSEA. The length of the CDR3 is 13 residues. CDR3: CSVHPPGRETQYF. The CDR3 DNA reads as TGCAGCGTCCACCCGCCGGGGAGGGAGACCCAGTACTTC. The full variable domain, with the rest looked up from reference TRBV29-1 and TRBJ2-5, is SAVISQKPSRDICQRGTSLTIQCQVDSQVTMMFWYRQQPGQSLTLIATANQGSEATYESGFVIDKFPISRPNLTFSTLTVSNMSPEDSSIYLCSVHPPGRETQYFGPGTRLLVL.

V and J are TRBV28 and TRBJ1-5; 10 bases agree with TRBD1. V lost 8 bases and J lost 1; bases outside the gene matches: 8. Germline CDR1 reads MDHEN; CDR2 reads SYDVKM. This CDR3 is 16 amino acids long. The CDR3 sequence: CASHGQGGGSNQPQHF. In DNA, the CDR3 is TGTGCCAGCCACGGACAGGGGGGGGGAAGCAATCAGCCCCAGCATTTT.

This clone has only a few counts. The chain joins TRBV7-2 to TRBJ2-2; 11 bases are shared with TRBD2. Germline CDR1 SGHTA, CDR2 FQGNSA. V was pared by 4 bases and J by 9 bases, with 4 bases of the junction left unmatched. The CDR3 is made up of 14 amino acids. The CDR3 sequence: CASSYTSGGRELFF. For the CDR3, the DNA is TGTGCCAGCAGCTACACTAGCGGGGGCCGGGAGCTGTTTTTT.

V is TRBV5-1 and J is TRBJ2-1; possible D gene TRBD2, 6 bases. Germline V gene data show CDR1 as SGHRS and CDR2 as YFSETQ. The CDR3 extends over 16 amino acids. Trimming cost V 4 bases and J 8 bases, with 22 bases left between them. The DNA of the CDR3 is TGCGCCAGCAGCCCTGGAGGGAAAAGGAGTTTGGATGAGCAGTTCTTC. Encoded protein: CASSPGGKRSLDEQFF.

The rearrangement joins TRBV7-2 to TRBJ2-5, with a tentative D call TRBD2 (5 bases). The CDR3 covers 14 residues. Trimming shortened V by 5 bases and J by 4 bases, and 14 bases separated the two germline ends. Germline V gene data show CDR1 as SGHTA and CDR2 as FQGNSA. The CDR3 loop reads CASSPGLARETQYF. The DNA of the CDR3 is TGTGCCAGCAGCCCCGGACTCGCACGAGAGACCCAGTACTTC.

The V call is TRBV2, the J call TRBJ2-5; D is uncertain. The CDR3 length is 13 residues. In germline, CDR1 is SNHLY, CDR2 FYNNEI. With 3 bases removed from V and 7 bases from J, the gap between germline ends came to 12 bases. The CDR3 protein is CASSDVRTGTQYF. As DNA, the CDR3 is TGTGCCAGCAGTGATGTGCGAACGGGGACCCAGTACTTC.

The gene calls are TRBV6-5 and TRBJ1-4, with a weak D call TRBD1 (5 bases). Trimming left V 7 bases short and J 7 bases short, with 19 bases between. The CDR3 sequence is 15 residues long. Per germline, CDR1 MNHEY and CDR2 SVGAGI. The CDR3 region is CASISRGGTVEKLFF. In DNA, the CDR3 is TGTGCCAGCATCTCTCGGGGGGGAACGGTTGAAAAACTGTTTTTT.

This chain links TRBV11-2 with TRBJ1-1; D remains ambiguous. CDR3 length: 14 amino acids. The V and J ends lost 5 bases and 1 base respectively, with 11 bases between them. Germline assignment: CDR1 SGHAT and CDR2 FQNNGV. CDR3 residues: CASSADKWNTEAFF. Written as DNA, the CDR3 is TGTGCCAGCAGCGCAGACAAATGGAACACTGAAGCTTTCTTT.

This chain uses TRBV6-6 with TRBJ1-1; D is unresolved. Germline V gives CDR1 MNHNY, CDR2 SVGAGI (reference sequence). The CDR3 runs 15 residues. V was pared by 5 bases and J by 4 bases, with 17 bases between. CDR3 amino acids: CASSRKPGEGTEAFF. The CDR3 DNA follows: TGTGCCAGCAGTCGAAAGCCTGGGGAGGGCACTGAAGCTTTCTTT.

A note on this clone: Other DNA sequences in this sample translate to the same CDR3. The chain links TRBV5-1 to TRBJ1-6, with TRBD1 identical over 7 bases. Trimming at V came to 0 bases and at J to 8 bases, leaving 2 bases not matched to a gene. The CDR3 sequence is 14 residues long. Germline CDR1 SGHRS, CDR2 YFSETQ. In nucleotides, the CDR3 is TGCGCCAGCAGCTTGGGACAGGGAGATTCACCCCTCCACTTT. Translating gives CASSLGQGDSPLHF. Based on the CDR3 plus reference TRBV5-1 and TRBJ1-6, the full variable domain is KAGVTQTPRYLIKTRGQQVTLSCSPISGHRSVSWYQQTPGQGLQFLFEYFSETQRNKGNFPGRFSGRQFSNSRSEMNVSTLELGDSALYLCASSLGQGDSPLHFGNGTRLTVT.

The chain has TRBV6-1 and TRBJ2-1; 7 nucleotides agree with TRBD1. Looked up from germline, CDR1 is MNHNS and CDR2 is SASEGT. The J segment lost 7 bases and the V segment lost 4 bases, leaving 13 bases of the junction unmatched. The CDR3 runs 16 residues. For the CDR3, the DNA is TGTGCCAGCAGTGTCCTCTCGGGACAGAATAGGAATGAGCAGTTCTTC. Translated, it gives CASSVLSGQNRNEQFF.

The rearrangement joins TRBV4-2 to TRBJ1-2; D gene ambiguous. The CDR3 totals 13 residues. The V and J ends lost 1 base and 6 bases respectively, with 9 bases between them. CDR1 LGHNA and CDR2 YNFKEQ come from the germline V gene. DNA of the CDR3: TGTGCCAGCAGCCAAGCCACGGAGGATGGCTACACCTTC. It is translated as CASSQATEDGYTF.

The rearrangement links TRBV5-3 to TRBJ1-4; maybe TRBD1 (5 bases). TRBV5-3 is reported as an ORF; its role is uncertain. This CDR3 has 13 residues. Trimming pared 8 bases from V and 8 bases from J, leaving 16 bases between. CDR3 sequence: CASFPREREKLFF. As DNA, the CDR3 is TGTGCCAGTTTCCCCAGGGAAAGGGAAAAACTGTTTTTT.

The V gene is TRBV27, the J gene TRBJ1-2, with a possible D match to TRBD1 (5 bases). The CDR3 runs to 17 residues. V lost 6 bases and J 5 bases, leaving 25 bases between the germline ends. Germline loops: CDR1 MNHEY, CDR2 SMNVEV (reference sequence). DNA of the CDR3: TGTGCCAGCAGGACCCTACCGAGACGGGCGGGGGGTTATGGCTACACCTTC. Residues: CASRTLPRRAGGYGYTF.

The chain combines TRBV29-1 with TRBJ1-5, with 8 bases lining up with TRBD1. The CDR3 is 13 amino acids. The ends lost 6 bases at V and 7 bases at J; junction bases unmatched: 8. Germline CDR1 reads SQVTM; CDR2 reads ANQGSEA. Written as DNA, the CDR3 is TGCAGCGTCTCACAGGGGGTTGGACAGCCCCAGCATTTT. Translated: CSVSQGVGQPQHF.

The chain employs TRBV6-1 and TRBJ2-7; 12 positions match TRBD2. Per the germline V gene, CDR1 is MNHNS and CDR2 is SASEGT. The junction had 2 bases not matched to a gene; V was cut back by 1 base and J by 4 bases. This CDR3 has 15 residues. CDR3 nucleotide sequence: TGTGCCAGCAGTGAAGGGACTAGCGGGGCTTACGAGCAGTACTTC. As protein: CASSEGTSGAYEQYF.

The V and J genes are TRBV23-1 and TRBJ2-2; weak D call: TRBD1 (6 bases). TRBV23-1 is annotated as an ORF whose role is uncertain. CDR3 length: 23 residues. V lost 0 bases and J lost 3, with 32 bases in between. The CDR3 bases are TGCGCCAGCAGTCAATCGATGGTCTTTAAAGGGGGTAGAATGGATGGAGACACCGGGGAGCTGTTTTTT. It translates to CASSQSMVFKGGRMDGDTGELFF.

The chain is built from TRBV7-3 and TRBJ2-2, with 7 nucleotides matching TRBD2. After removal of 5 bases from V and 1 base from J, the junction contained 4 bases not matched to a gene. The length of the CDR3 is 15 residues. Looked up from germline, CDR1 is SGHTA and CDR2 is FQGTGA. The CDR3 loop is CASSPSGLNTGELFF. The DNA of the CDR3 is TGTGCCAGCAGCCCTAGCGGTTTGAACACCGGGGAGCTGTTTTTT.